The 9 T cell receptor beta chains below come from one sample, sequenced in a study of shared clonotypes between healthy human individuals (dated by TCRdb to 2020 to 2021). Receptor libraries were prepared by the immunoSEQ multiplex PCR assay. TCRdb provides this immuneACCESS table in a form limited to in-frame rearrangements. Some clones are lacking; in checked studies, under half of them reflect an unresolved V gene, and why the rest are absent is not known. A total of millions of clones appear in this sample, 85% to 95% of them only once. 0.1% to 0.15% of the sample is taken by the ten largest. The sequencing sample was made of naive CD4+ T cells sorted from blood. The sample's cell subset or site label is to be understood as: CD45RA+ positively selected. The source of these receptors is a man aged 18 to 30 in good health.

In DNA form, the CDR3 reads TGTGCCAGCAGCTTACCGGGACAGGTTTTATATGAGCAGTTCTTC. This translates into CASSLPGQVLYEQFF. The chain uses TRBV7-9 and TRBJ2-1; 8 bases are a match to TRBD1. Germline-derived CDR1 and CDR2 are SEHNR and FQNEAQ (reference sequence). The trim removed 2 bases at V and 8 bases at J, leaving 8 bases unmatched. The CDR3 covers 15 residues.

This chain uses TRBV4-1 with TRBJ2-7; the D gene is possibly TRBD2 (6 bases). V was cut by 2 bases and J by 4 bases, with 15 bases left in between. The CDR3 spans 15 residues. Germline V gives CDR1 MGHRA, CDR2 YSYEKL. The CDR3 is CASSQTWRESYEQYF. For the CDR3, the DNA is TGCGCCAGCAGCCAAACGTGGCGGGAATCATACGAGCAGTACTTC.

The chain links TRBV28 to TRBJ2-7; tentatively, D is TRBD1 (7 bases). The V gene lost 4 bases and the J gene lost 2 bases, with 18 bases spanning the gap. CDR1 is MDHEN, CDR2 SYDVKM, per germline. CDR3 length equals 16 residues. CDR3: CASSSIGGTAPYEQYF. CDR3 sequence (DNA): TGTGCCAGCAGTTCCATCGGCGGGACAGCACCCTACGAGCAGTACTTC.

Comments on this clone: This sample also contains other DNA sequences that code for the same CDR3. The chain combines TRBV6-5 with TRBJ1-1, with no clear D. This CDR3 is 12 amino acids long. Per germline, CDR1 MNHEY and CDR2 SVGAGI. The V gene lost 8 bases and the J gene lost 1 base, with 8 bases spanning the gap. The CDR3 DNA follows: TGTGCCAGCTCCCGGAGGAACACTGAAGCTTTCTTT. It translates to CASSRRNTEAFF.

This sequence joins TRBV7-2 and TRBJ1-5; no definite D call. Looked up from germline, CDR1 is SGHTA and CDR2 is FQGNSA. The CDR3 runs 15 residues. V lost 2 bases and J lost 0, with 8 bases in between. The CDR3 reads CASSLMSGSNQPQHF. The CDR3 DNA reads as TGTGCCAGCAGCTTAATGTCCGGTAGCAATCAGCCCCAGCATTTT.

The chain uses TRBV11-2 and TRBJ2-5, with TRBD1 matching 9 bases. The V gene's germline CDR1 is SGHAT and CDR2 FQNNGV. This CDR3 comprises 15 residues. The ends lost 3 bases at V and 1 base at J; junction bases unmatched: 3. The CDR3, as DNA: TGTGCCAGCAGCTTCCGGGACAGGGTCCAAGAGACCCAGTACTTC. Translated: CASSFRDRVQETQYF.

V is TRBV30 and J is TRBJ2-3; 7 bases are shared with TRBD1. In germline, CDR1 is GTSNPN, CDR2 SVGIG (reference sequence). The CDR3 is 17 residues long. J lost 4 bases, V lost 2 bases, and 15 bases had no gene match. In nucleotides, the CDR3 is TGTGCCTGGAGTCGATACAAGACAGGGTTTAACCCAGATACGCAGTATTTT. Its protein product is CAWSRYKTGFNPDTQYF.

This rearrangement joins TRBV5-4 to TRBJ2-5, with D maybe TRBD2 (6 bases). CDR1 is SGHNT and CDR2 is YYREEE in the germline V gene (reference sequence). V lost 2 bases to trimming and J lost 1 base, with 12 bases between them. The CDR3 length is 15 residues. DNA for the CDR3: TGTGCCAGCAGCTTAGGCGGCGGGGCCCAAGAGACCCAGTACTTC. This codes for CASSLGGGAQETQYF. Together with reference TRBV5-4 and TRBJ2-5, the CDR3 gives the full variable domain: ETGVTQSPTHLIKTRGQQVTLRCSSQSGHNTVSWYQQALGQGPQFIFQYYREEENGRGNFPPRFSGLQFPNYSSELNVNALELDDSALYLCASSLGGGAQETQYFGPGTRLLVL.

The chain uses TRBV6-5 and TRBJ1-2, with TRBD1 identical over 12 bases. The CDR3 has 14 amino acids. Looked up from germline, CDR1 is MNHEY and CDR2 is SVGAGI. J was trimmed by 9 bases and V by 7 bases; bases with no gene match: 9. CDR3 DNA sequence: TGTGCCAGCACCAAGGGACAGGGGGCTTTAAGCTACACCTTC. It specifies CASTKGQGALSYTF.